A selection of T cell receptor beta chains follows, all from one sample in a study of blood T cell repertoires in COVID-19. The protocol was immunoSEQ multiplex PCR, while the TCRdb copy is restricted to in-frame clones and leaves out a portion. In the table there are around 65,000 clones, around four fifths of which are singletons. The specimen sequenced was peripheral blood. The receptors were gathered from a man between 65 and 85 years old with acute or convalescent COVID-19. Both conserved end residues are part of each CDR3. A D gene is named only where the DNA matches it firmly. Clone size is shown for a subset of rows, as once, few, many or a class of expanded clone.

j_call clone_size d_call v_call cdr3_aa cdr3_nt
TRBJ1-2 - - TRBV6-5 CASSYSLPGANYGYTF TGTGCCAGCAGTTACTCATTGCCGGGAGCGAACTATGGCTACACCTTC
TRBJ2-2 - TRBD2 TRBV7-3 CATRAGEAGELFF TGTGCCACCAGGGCGGGGGAGGCCGGGGAGCTGTTTTTT
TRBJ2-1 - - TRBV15 CATSSQGGRSEQFF TGTGCCACCAGCAGCCAGGGGGGCCGGAGTGAGCAGTTCTTC
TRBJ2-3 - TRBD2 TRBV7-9 CASSPSAGATDTQYF TGTGCCAGCAGCCCCTCGGCGGGAGCCACAGATACGCAGTATTTT
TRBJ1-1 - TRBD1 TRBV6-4 CASSEAGGTGAFF TGTGCCAGCAGTGAAGCGGGGGGGACAGGCGCTTTCTTT
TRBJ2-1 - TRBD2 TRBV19 CASSISRGVTNNEQFF TGTGCCAGTAGTATTTCGCGGGGGGTTACCAACAATGAGCAGTTCTTC
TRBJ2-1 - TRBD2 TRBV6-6 CASRLAASYNEQFF TGTGCCTCGCGACTAGCGGCTTCCTACAATGAGCAGTTCTTC
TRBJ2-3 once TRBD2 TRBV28 CASSLWGLAGGYRSTDTQYF TGTGCCAGCAGTTTATGGGGACTAGCGGGGGGGTACCGAAGCACAGATACGCAGTATTTT
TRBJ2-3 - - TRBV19 CASSSLAKTVDTQYF TGTGCCAGTAGCTCTCTAGCGAAGACGGTCGATACGCAGTATTTT
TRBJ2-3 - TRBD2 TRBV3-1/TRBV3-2 CASSYLADTDTQYF TGTGCCAGCAGCTACCTAGCGGACACAGATACGCAGTATTTT
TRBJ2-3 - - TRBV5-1 CASSLAQGPDTQYF TGCGCCAGCAGCTTGGCGCAGGGGCCAGATACGCAGTATTTT
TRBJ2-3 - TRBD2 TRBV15 CATSRARRGLGTDTQYF TGTGCCACCAGCAGGGCTCGAAGGGGACTAGGCACAGATACGCAGTATTTT
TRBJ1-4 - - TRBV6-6 CASSYGEEKLFF TGTGCCAGCAGTTACGGGGAGGAAAAACTGTTTTTT
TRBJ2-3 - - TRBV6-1 CASSEAHSYTDTQYF TGTGCCAGCAGTGAAGCGCACAGTTACACAGATACGCAGTATTTT
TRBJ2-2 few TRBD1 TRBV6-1 CASSEIRTGLIDTGELFF TGTGCCAGCAGTGAAATCCGGACAGGCCTCATCGACACCGGGGAGCTGTTTTTT
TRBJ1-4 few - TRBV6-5 CASRERAGTNEKLFF TGTGCCAGCAGGGAGAGGGCTGGGACTAATGAAAAACTGTTTTTT
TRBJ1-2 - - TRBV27 CASSRGGPRYGYTF TGTGCCAGCAGCCGGGGGGGGCCCCGGTATGGCTACACCTTC
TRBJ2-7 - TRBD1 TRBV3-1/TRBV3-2 CASSQQDRGIYEQYF TGTGCCAGCAGCCAACAGGACAGGGGTATCTACGAGCAGTACTTC
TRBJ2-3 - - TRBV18 CASSLSTAGTDTQYF TGTGCCAGCTCACTTTCGACAGCTGGCACAGATACGCAGTATTTT
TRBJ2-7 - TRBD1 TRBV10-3 CAISDETGHSYEQYF TGTGCCATCAGTGACGAGACAGGGCACTCCTACGAGCAGTACTTC
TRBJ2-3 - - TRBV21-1 CASSNPPTPCYTDTQYF TGTGCCAGCAGCAATCCGCCTACCCCGTGCTACACAGATACGCAGTATTTT
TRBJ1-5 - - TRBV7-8 CASSLGYREEPQHF TGTGCCAGCAGCTTAGGCTATAGGGAGGAGCCCCAGCATTTT
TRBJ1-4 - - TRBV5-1 CASSLAVSNEKLFF TGCGCCAGCAGCTTGGCGGTGTCTAATGAAAAACTGTTTTTT